This T cell receptor (beta chain) was documented in a study of T cell clusters in autoimmune cytopenias (dated by TCRdb to the late 2010s). In the study overall: A mean age of approximately 51 years and a median age of around 60 years were recorded for the healthy donor controls, of whom 22 of 43 were female. The study aimed to test whether autoimmune cytopenia patients carry a disease-specific immune repertoire signature usable as a blood-based biomarker. TRB and IGH repertoires from peripheral blood were sequenced in autoimmune cytopenia patients at active disease and during treatment follow-up, with healthy, CLL and autoimmune hepatitis controls included alongside. For primary cytopenia, about two dozen age-matched healthy donors were used as controls, and for secondary cytopenia, fewer than 15 age-matched CLL patients were used as controls. Autoimmune hepatitis repertoires were compared with those of some 25 age- and sex-matched healthy donors. A median TRB sequencing depth of 50,000 or so reads per sample was reached, and a median of about 2,000 distinct TRB clonotypes per sample was obtained. What the study reported, not specific to this receptor: GLIPH results suggested that primary autoimmune cytopenia patients were missing physiological T cell clusters, with fewer than 60 clusters found only in healthy donors compared with 15 to 20 found only in patients. TRB repertoire shifts, with less even repertoires in secondary cytopenia and CLL, mostly reflected lymphoma bias rather than autoimmunity. The T cell clusters were defined only in silico, and the functional role of the clusters was left to be validated experimentally. Compared with active autoimmune hepatitis patients, healthy donors had almost three times as many exclusive TRB clusters, a finding consistent with an autoimmunity-wide signature. The cluster-lack signature was not seen for secondary cytopenia versus CLL, apparently masked by the dominant lymphoma-associated repertoire.

For each sample, TRB amplification used 250 to 300 ng of peripheral blood genomic DNA, equal to approximately 37,500 genome equivalents. On this clonotype itself: Its antigen is still unknown.

TRB rearrangements were amplified by multiplex PCR following a touch-down protocol, with the TRB-A and TRB-B primer pools mixed in one tube. Two consecutive PCR reactions with Phusion HS II polymerase added Illumina adapters and sample indices to the amplicons. The amplicons were purified from gel with the NucleoSpin Gel and PCR Clean-up kit, after which the amplicons were quantified by Qubit and checked for quality on an Agilent 2100 Bioanalyzer. Sequencing of the libraries was done on an Illumina MiSeq with paired-end, single-indexed, 600-cycle runs. For the original study's pipeline: TRB reads were aligned and assembled with MiXCR version 2.1.12 using the default MiXCR reference library. A clone was defined by each unique CDR3 nucleotide sequence, and the analysis included only productive sequences supported by at least two reads. Repertoire diversity was assessed with alpha-parameterized diversity profiles (alpha 0 to 5), including the Shannon (alpha 1) and Simpson (alpha 2) indices, which were computed with an R script. The tcR package was used to compute combinatorial TRB VJ usage, and cohorts were compared on this usage by principal component analysis with ade4. TCRbeta CDR3s were clustered with GLIPH on cohort pairs matched by age and read depth, and cluster frequencies were compared by Wilcoxon test. The reads went through TCRdb reprocessing, and each CDR3 protein sequence gets one entry with no DNA. These V and J calls rely on TCRdb rather than the paper's analysis. The sample table includes around 4,300 distinct CDR3 sequences. The ten largest clonotypes hold roughly a fifth of the sample.

Taken from cysteine to phenylalanine, the CDR3 has 15 residues. No DNA is recorded. From a lookup of the germline V gene, CDR1 and CDR2 are MGHDK and SYGVNS. The same sample was also used in a study of T cell repertoires in aging, cancer and after chemotherapy. As the second publication notes: Donors were distributed across six age groups ranging from 30 or younger to 70 or older, with at least three individuals included per group. Control TCR repertoires from healthy donors were recorded over several months to years, and clear clonal overlap was observed across re-sampling. The full dataset contained roughly 8.8 million TCR reads. Compared with age-matched healthy donors, untreated patients with hematological or solid cancers had significantly lower TCR diversity and higher clonality in blood. Declining TCR diversity with age in healthy donors was mainly explained by loss of richness; in cancer patients, loss of evenness also contributed. An increase in median generation probability over the chemotherapy interval was observed in both cancer cohorts, suggesting that the repertoire was reconstituted through rebound thymic output. According to the authors, the repertoire data do not allow conclusions to be drawn about immunological memory after chemotherapy. The study profiled peripheral blood TCR beta repertoires from healthy donors and cancer patients to examine immunoaging and T cell reconstitution after chemotherapy. Alongside around 98 healthy donors serving as a reference group, the cohort included 218 cancer patients, of whom some 94 had hematological cancers and some 130 had solid cancers. MiXCR versions 2.12 and 3.0.5 were used to process TRB sequences. Repertoire metrics included Shannon diversity, evenness, clonality (one minus evenness), and alpha-parameterized diversity profiles from alpha 0 to 5. The IGoR algorithm was used to calculate generation probabilities of clones in the paired pre- and post-chemotherapy samples.

The source of this sequence is a human donor in good health. Sequenced sample: peripheral blood. The rearrangement joined TRBV25-1 to TRBJ2-7; TCRdb designates TRBD1, a call that cannot be tested without DNA. Here the CDR3 is given as CASTPRGQVVHEQYF.